This T cell receptor beta chain was captured in a study of post-analysis software for immune sequencing data (dated by TCRdb to the mid-2010s). Regarding the study in general: The recorded disease courses included relapsing-remitting, secondary progressive and progressive-relapsing multiple sclerosis, and some patients had no subtype annotation. Patient repertoires were compared against roughly 12 previously published healthy control repertoires from donors aged roughly 6 to 28 years. A subset of samples was prepared in parallel using single-end sample barcoding, then pooled and co-amplified after Illumina adapter ligation.

Concerning this clonotype itself: The antigen it recognizes is unknown. Per-base quality was not reported, and no clone a single base away is much larger than it.

V is cut by 3 bases and J by 2 bases, and the space between the germline ends is 10 bases. CDR1 MDHEN and CDR2 SYDVKM were looked up in the germline V gene. The CDR3 goes from the cysteine to the phenylalanine over 14 residues. Just CDR3 DNA is preserved here, 42 bases in frame from base 1. Study-wide conclusions, independent of this receptor: Significantly lower normalized Chao1 diversity was found in multiple sclerosis patients than in controls, suggesting substantial peripheral T-cell clonal expansion. Patients showed significantly higher frequencies than controls for a handful of TRBV segments, among them TRBV5-6, TRBV5-1 and TRBV20-1. Direct clustering with F measure revealed strong co-clustering of samples prepared in the same batch, which led to a batch-effect correction. The control group was slightly older than the multiple sclerosis patient group.

Library construction relied on PCR. Reads for this sample came from an Illumina HiSeq 2500. To reduce PCR and sequencing biases, unique molecular identifiers were incorporated into the TCR beta cDNA libraries. Roughly 500,000 cDNA molecules were obtained for every 1 to 10 million input T cells, so each molecule roughly corresponded to one T cell. Patient libraries were prepared and sequenced with the same protocol used for the earlier healthy control dataset. Within a given batch, samples were prepared together, multiplexed and sequenced on the same HiSeq lane. In the paper's pipeline: Raw barcoded reads were processed with MIGEC, discarding single-read molecular identifier groups before consensus assembly and CDR3 extraction. Clonotype tables were post-analysed with VDJtools, and diversity was normalized by down-sampling all datasets to the smallest sample size. In repertoire overlap clustering, CDR3 amino acid sequences, but not nucleotide sequences, were matched to correct batch-related cross-sample contamination. The public reads were quality trimmed at Q25 with fastp and then assembled into clones with MiXCR by TCRdb, keeping productive beta chains. Each entry is one CDR3 protein sequence, shown with its most common DNA and genes. These V and J calls are TCRdb output, not the study's own analysis. The table for this sample lists roughly 400,000 distinct CDR3 sequences; more than 30% of them were counted only once. The ten top clones hold 6.5% to 8% of the sample.

To demonstrate the VDJtools post-analysis software, the study profiled TCR beta repertoires from the peripheral blood of 10 to 15 young patients with multiple sclerosis. The multiple sclerosis patients were children and adolescents between roughly 6 and 16 years of age. Here the chain combines TRBV28 and TRBJ1-2; a confident D gene designation cannot be given. Sequencing input: blood. The TCR originated in a girl between 2 and 10 years old with multiple sclerosis. In nucleotide form, the sequence is TGTGCCAGCAGTTTCTTCCCTTTAAACTATGGCTACACCTTC. Translated, this gives CASSFFPLNYGYTF.